This TCR beta chain was observed in a study of T cells in women clearing cervical HPV infection. Findings of the study overall: TRBV6-7 abundance was lower in cases than controls (around 0.1% versus 0.15%). Cases and controls were distinguished at AUC 0.83 by richness and V genes.

Genomic DNA, averaging roughly 1,200 ng per sample, yielded TCR beta CDR3 via immunoSEQ. Assay used: immunoSEQ multiplex PCR; TCRdb lists only in-frame clones, some missing. In total, the table holds about 45,000 clones. Germline values: CDR1 SGHRS, CDR2 YFSETQ. CDR3 size: 14 residues. V was pared by 5 bases and J by 4 bases, with 7 bases of the junction left unmatched. Worth noting for this clone: Its antigen is still unknown. The CDR3 end falls 3 residues outside the read, so it is completed with the germline J gene.

The source of this sequence is a woman aged 18-70 years with a cervical HPV16 infection that either progressed to CIN3+ or cleared (not recorded which). The gene calls are TRBV5-1 and TRBJ2-7; 9 bases map to TRBD2. Material for sequencing was blood buffy coat. CDR3 DNA (partial): TGCGCCAGCAGGGGCCTAGCGGGGACTTACGAG. Translation: CASRGLAGTYE. The whole CDR3 region reads CASRGLAGTYEQYF.